This TCR beta chain was sequenced for a study of shared clonotypes between healthy human individuals. Study-wide findings and caveats: Non-shared clonotypes showed lower generation probabilities than clonotypes common to all four donors.

Genomic DNA of each subset was evenly split across several immunoSEQ plates. Libraries were prepared by immunoSEQ multiplex PCR; TCRdb keeps only in-frame clonotypes and omits some of them. The sample lists some 2.3 million clones, approximately 95% occurring once. CDR1 is MDHEN and CDR2 is SYDVKM in the germline V gene. The length of the CDR3 is 15 residues. Trimming took 10 bases from V and 1 from J; bases not matched to a gene: 9. Turning to this clone: What it binds is not known.

Caucasian adults residing in Nashville, Tennessee made up all the donors. The V and J genes are TRBV28 and TRBJ2-2; 7 positions match TRBD1. The specimen was naive CD4+ T cells from PBMCs. Specified subset: CD45RA+ positively selected. This receptor was taken from a man aged 18 to 30 in good health. Some clones in this sample may be carry-over from other donors' samples. The CDR3 here is CAIPKGGENTGELFF. The CDR3 DNA sequence: TGTGCCATCCCTAAAGGGGGCGAGAACACCGGGGAGCTGTTTTTT.